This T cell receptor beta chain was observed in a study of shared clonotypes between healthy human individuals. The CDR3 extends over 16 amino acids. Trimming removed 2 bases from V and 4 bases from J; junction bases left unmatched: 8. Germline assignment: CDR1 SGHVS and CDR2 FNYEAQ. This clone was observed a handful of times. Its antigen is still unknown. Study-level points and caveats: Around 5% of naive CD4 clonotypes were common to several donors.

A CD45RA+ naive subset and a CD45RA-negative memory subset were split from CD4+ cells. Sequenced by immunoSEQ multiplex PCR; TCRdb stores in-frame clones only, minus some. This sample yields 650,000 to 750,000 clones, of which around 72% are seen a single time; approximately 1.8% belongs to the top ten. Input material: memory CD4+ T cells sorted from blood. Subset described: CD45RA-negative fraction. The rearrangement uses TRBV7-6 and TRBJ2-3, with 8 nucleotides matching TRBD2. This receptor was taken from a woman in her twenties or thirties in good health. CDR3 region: CASSLRASGFPDTQYF. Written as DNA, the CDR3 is TGTGCCAGCAGCTTAAGGGCTAGCGGGTTCCCAGATACGCAGTATTTT.